This TCR beta chain is drawn from a study of blood T cells in healthy people across ages. In this sample, this clonotype turned up a few times. Its antigen is unknown. For the second PCR, which ran for about 6 to 11 cycles, a sample-barcoded 5' primer and a J-beta primer mix were used. TCRdb passed the 5' RACE reads through MiXCR, listing each CDR3 protein once. The table has 780,000 or so distinct CDR3 sequences, about 61% seen once; the top ten hold around 24%. The CDR3 is 15 amino acids. Germline lookup yields CDR1 LNHNV and CDR2 YYDKDF (reference sequence). Trimming removed 0 bases from V and 6 bases from J, with 12 bases in between. Study-wide results and caveats: As naive T cell percentage varied, TCR beta diversity correlated strongly with it.

The sequence was collected from a man between 40 and 49 years old in good health. Material for sequencing was blood. This chain links TRBV15 with TRBJ2-4, with D perhaps TRBD2 (6 bases). Written as DNA, the CDR3 is TGTGCCACCAGCAGAGAGTTAGGAGGGAGAAACATTCAGTACTTC. It encodes CATSRELGGRNIQYF.